Given below is one T cell receptor (beta chain) in context. This clone has ten or more counts. Its antigen is currently not known. Per-nucleotide qualities are absent, and no much larger clonotype sits a single base away. The CDR3 regions of human TCRbeta chains were analyzed by immunosequencing. The authors processed their data as follows. TCRs in the repertoires were matched against a reference library of SARS-CoV-2-specific TCRs that had been generated with the MIRA antigen-specificity platform. Breadth meant the fraction of unique TCRs that were SARS-CoV-2-associated, whereas depth meant the fraction of total T cells that were SARS-CoV-2-associated. Using the MIRA data, every spike-specific TCR was mapped to the spike region that the TCR reacted to and assigned to either a CD4 or a CD8 class. Log10-transformed breadth and depth values were compared by one-way ANOVA with Sidak's multiple comparisons tests. The clones in this table, taken by TCRdb from immuneACCESS, are in-frame only. Not every clone is retained; where verified, under half of the shortfall comes from an unresolved V gene, and the cause of the rest is unknown. For V, J and clone size, that table is used; D and trimming come from the DNA. The sample data list approximately 150,000 clones, and approximately 93% of these were observed just once. The ten top clones hold roughly 1.2% of the sample.

The data were taken from a study of T cell responses to AZD1222 COVID-19 vaccine (dated by TCRdb to about 2021). As for the study more broadly: TCR sequencing was performed for some 250 trial participants, of whom some 200 were given two doses of AZD1222 and around 25 were given two doses of MenACWY control vaccine. Trial participants were enrolled by age into 18-55, 56-69 and 70-plus year subgroups, with approximately 150, 28 and 58 TCR-sequenced participants respectively.

This sample's time point label indicates: about 28 days (+/-7) after the second vaccine dose. AZD1222 recipients given second doses at about 4 weeks or at about 12 weeks were pooled, since spike-specific TCR depth and breadth were not found to differ between the two schedules. Samples from vaccinated people were obtained from the UK trials COV001 and COV002, which included a single-blind randomized controlled phase 2/3 trial of AZD1222 (ChAdOx1 nCoV-19) in healthy adults. For TCRbeta chain sequencing, PBMC samples were collected from trial participants at day 0 and at day 28 after the second dose. The cysteine opens and the phenylalanine closes a CDR3 of 13 amino acids. Left in the record is the CDR3 DNA by itself, 39 bases read in frame from the first base. The germline V gene yields ENHRY for CDR1 and SYGVKD for CDR2. The germline V and J ends show losses of 6 bases and 6 bases respectively, and no gene match explains 2 bases of the junction.

General study outcomes and caveats: Participants were mostly white British and included more females than males, and it was suggested by the authors that clonal diversity may have been underestimated. In the small 56-69-year group, the increase in depth fell short of significance, most likely because of low power. Reportedly, almost half of the unique spike-specific TCRs recognized epitopes lying outside the regions that are mutated in the B.1.351 and B.1.1.7 variants. CD4 TCRs associated with the vaccine covered the entire spike protein, and the dominant responses were in regions 160-218 and 743-854. Conclusions about previously exposed vaccinees are limited, since just a handful of AZD1222 recipients were seropositive for SARS-CoV-2 at baseline. Spike-specific TCR breadth and depth rose significantly after two AZD1222 doses compared with day 0 and with MenACWY recipients. Because no samples from the day 14 peak response were available, repertoires could be characterized only after the peak T cell response.

The sequence links TRBV10-3 to TRBJ1-2, and 12 junction bases match TRBD1. The receptor was isolated from an adult who received the AZD1222 COVID-19 vaccine. The sample here was peripheral blood, taken 28 days after the second AZD1222 dose. The sequenced DNA: TGTGCCATCAGCGGGACAGGGGGCGATGGCTACACCTTC. Translation gives CAISGTGGDGYTF.